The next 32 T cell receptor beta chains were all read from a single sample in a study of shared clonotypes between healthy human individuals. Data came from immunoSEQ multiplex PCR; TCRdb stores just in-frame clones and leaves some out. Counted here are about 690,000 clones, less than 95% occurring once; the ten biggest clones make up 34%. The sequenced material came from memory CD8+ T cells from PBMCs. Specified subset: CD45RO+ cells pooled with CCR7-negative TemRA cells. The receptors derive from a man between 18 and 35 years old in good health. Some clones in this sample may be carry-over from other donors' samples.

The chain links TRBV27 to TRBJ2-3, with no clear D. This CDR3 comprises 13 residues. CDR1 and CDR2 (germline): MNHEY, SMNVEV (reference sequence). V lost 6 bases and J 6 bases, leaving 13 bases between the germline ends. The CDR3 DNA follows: TGTGCCAGCAGGACCCGACTGAGGGATACGCAGTATTTT. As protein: CASRTRLRDTQYF.

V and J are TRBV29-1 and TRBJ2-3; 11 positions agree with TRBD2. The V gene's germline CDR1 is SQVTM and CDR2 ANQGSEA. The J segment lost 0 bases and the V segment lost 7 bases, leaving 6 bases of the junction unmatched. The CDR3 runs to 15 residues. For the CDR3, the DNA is TGCAGCGGTGGGGGACTAGCGGAGAGCACAGATACGCAGTATTTT. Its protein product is CSGGGLAESTDTQYF.

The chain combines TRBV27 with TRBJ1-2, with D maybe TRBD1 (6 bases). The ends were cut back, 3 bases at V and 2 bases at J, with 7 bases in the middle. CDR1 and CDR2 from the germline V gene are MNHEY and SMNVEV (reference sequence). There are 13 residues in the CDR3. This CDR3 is CASSFGGNYGYTF. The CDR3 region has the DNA TGTGCCAGCAGTTTCGGGGGCAACTATGGCTACACCTTC.

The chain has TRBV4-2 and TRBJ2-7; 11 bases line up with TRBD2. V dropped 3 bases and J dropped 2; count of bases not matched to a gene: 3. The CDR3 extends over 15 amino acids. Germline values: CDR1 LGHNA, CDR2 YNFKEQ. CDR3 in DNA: TGTGCCAGCAGCCAGTATAGCGGGGGGGCCTACGAGCAGTACTTC. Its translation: CASSQYSGGAYEQYF.

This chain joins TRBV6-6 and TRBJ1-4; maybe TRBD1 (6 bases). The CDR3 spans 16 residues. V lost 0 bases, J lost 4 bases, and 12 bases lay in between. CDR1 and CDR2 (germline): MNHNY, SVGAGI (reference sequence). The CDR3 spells CASSYSGQKHNEKLFF. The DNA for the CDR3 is TGTGCCAGCAGTTACTCCGGACAGAAGCATAATGAAAAACTGTTTTTT.

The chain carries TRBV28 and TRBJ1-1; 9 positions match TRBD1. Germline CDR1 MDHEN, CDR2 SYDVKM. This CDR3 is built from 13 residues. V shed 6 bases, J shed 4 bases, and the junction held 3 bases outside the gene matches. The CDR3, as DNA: TGTGCCAGCAGGGGGGACAGGGCCACTGAAGCTTTCTTT. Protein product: CASRGDRATEAFF. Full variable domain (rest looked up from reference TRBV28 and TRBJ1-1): DVKVTQSSRYLVKRTGEKVFLECVQDMDHENMFWYRQDPGLGLRLIYFSYDVKMKEKGDIPEGYSVSREKKERFSLILESASTNQTSMYLCASRGDRATEAFFGQGTRLTVV.

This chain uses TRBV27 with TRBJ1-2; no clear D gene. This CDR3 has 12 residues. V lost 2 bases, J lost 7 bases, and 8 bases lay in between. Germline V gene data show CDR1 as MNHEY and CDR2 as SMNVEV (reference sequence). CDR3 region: CASSLDGIGYTF. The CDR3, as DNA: TGTGCCAGCAGTTTAGATGGTATTGGCTACACCTTC.

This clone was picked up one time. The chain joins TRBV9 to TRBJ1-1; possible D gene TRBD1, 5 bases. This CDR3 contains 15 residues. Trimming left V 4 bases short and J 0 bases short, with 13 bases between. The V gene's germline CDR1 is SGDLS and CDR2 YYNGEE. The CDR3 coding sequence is TGTGCCAGCAGCCCCTTCAGACAGATGAACACTGAAGCTTTCTTT. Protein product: CASSPFRQMNTEAFF.

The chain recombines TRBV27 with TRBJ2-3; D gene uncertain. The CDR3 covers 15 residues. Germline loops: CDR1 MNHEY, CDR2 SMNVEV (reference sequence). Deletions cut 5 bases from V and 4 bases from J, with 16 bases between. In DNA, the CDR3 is TGTGCCAGCAGTCCATGGACCGTCCCGGCAGATACGCAGTATTTT. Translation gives CASSPWTVPADTQYF.

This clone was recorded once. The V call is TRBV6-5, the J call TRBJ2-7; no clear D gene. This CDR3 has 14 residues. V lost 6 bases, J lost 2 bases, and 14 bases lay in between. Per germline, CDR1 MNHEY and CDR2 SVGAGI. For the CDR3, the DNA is TGTGCCAGCAGCCCCCCAGACATGGCCTACGAGCAGTACTTC. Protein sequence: CASSPPDMAYEQYF.

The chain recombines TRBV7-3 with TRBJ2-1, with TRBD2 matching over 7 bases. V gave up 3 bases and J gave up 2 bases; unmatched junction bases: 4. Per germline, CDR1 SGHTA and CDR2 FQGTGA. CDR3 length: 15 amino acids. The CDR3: CASSLASGPYNEQFF. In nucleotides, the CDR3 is TGTGCCAGCAGCTTGGCTAGCGGACCCTACAATGAGCAGTTCTTC.

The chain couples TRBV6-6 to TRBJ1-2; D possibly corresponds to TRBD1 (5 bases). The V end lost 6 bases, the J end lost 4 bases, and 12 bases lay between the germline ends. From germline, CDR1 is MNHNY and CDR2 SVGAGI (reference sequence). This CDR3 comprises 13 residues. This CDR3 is CASSPDRSYGYTF. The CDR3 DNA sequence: TGTGCCAGCAGCCCCGACAGAAGCTATGGCTACACCTTC.

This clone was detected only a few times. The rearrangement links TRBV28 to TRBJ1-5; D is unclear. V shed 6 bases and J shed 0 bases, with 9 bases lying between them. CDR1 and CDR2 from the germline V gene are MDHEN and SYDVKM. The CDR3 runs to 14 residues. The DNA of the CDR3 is TGTGCCAGCAGCTACCGGTTTAGCAATCAGCCCCAGCATTTT. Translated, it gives CASSYRFSNQPQHF.

The CDR3 sequence: CASSRIQGSNSPLHF. CDR3 DNA sequence: TGTGCCAGCAGCCGTATACAGGGATCCAACTCACCCCTCCACTTT. The V and J genes are TRBV27 and TRBJ1-6, with a tentative D call TRBD1 (6 bases). Trimming removed 6 bases at V and 10 bases at J, with 19 bases between. Germline assignment: CDR1 MNHEY and CDR2 SMNVEV (reference sequence). The CDR3 extends over 15 amino acids.

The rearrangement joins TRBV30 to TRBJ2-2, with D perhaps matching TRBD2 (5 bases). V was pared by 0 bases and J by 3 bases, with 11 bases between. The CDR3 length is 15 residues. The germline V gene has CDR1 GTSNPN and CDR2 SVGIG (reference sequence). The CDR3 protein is CAWSVVGDHTGELFF. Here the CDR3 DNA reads TGTGCCTGGAGTGTAGTGGGAGATCACACCGGGGAGCTGTTTTTT.

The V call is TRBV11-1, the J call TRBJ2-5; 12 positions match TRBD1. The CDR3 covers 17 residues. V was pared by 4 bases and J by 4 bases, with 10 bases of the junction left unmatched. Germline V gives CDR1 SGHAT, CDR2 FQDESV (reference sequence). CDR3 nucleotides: TGTGCCAGCAGCTGGGGACAGGGGGCAGAGGGCGGAGAGACCCAGTACTTC. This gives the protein CASSWGQGAEGGETQYF.

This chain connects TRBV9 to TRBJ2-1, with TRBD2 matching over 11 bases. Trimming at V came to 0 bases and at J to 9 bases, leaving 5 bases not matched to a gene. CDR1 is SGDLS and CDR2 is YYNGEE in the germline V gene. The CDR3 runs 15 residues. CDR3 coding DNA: TGTGCCAGCAGCGTAGATAATAGCGGGAGGGGTGAGCAGTTCTTC. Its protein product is CASSVDNSGRGEQFF.

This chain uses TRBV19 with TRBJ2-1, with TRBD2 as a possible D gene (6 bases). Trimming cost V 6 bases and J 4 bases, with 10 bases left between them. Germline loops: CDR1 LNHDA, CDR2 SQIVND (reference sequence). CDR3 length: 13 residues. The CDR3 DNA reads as TGTGCCAGTAGGCGGGACTTATACAATGAGCAGTTCTTC. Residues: CASRRDLYNEQFF.

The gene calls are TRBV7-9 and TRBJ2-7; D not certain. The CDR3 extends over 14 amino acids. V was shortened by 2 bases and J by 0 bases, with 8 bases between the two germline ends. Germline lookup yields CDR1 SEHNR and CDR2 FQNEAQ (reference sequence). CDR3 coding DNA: TGTGCCAGCAGCTTAAGTACACCCTCCTACGAGCAGTACTTC. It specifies CASSLSTPSYEQYF.

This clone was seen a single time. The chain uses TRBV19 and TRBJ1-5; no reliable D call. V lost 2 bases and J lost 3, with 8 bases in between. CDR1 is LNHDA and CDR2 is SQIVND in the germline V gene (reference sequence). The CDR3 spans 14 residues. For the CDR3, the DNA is TGTGCCAGTAGTATAATCGCCGTCAATCAGCCCCAGCATTTT. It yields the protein CASSIIAVNQPQHF. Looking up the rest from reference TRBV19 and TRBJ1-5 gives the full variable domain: DGGITQSPKYLFRKEGQNVTLSCEQNLNHDAMYWYRQDPGQGLRLIYYSQIVNDFQKGDIAEGYSVSREKKESFPLTVTSAQKNPTAFYLCASSIIAVNQPQHFGDGTRLSIL.

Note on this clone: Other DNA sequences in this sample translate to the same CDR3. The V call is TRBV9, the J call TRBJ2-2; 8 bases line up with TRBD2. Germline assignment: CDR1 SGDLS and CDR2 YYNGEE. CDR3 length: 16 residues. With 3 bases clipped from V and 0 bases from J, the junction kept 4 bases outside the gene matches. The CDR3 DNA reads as TGTGCCAGCAGCGGAACTAGCGGACCGAACACCGGGGAGCTGTTTTTT. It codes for CASSGTSGPNTGELFF.

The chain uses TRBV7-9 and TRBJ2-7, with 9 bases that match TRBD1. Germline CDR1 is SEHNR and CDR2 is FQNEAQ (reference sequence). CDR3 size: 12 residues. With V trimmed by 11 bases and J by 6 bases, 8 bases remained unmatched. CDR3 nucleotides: TGTGCCGGTGGACAGGGGATAGGCGAGCAGTACTTC. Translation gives CAGGQGIGEQYF.

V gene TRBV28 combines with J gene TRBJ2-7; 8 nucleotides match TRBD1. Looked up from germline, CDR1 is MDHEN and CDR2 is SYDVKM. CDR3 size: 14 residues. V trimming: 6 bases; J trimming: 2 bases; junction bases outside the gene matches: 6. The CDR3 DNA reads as TGTGCCAGCAGGCAGGACAGGGTCCCCTACGAGCAGTACTTC. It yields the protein CASRQDRVPYEQYF.

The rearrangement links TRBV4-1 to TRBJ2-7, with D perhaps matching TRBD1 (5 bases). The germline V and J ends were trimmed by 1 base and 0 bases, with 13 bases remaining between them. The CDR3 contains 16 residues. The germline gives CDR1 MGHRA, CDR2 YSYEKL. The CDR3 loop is CASSQGQGHSSYEQYF. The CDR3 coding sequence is TGCGCCAGCAGCCAAGGTCAGGGCCACTCCTCCTACGAGCAGTACTTC.

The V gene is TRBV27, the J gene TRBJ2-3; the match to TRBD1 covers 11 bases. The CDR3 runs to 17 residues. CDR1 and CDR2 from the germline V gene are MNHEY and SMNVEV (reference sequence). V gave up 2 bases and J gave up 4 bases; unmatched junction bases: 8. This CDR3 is CASSLISGQGAADTQYF. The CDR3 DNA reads TGTGCCAGCAGTTTAATCTCAGGACAGGGGGCAGCAGATACGCAGTATTTT.

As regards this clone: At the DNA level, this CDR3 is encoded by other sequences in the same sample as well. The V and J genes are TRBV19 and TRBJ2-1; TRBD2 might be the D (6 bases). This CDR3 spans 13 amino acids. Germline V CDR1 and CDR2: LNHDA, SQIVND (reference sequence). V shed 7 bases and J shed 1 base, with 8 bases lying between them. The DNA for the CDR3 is TGTGCCAGTAAAGGAGGGTCCTACAATGAGCAGTTCTTC. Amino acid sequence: CASKGGSYNEQFF.

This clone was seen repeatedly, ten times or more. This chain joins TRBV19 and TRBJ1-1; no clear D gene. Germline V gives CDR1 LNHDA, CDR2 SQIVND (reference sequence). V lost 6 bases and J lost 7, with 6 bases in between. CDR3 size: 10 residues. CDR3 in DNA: TGTGCCAGTAGGGCCGGTGAAGCTTTCTTT. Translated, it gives CASRAGEAFF.

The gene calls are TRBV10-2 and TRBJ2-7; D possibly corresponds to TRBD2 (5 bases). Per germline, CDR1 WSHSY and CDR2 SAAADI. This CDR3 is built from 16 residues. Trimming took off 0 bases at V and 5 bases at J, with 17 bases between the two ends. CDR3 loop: CASSESRWESTDEQYF. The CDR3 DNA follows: TGCGCCAGCAGTGAGTCAAGGTGGGAGAGTACCGACGAGCAGTACTTC.

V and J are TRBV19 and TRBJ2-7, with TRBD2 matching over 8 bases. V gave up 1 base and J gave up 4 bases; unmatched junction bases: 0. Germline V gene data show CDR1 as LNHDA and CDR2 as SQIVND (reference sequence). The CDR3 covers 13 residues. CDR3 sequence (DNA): TGTGCCAGTAGTATAGCTAGCGGGTACGAGCAGTACTTC. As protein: CASSIASGYEQYF.

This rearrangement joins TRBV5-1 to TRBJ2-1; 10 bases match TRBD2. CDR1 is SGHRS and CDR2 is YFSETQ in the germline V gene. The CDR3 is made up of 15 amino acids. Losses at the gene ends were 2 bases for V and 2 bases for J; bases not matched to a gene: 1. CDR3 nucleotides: TGCGCCAGCAGCTTTACTAGCGGGACCTACAATGAGCAGTTCTTC. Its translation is CASSFTSGTYNEQFF.

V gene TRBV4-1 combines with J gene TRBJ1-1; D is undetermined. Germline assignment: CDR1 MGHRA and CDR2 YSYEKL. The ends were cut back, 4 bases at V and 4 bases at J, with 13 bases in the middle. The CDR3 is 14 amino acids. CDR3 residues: CASSLTPHGTEAFF. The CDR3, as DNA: TGCGCCAGCAGCCTTACCCCTCATGGCACTGAAGCTTTCTTT.

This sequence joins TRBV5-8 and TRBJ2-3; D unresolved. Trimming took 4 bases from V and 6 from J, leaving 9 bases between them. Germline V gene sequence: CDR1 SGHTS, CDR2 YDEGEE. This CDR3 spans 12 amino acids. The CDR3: CASSRRRDTQYF. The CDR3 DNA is TGTGCCAGCAGCCGCCGACGCGATACGCAGTATTTT.